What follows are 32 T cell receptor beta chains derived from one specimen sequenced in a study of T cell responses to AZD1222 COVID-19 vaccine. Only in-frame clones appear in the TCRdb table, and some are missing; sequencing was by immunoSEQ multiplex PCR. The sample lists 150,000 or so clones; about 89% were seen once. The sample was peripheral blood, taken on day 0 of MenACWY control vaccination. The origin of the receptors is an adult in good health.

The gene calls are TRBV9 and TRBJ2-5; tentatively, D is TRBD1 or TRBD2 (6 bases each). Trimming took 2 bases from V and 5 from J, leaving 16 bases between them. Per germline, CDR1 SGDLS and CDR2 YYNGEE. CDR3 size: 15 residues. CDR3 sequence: CASSVLQGGGETQYF. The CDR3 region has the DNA TGTGCCAGCAGCGTCCTACAGGGTGGGGGGGAGACCCAGTACTTC.

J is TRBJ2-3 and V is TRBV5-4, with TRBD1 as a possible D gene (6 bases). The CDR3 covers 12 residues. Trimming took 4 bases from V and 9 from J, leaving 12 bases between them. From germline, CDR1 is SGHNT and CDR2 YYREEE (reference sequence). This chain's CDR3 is CASSPRQDTQYF. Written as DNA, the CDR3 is TGTGCCAGCAGCCCCCGACAGGACACGCAGTATTTT.

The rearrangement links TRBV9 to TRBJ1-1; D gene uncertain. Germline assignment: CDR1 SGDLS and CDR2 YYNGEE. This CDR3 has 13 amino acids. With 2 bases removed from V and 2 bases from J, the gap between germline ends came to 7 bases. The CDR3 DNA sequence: TGTGCCAGCAGCGTCGAGTTCAACACTGAAGCTTTCTTT. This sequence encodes CASSVEFNTEAFF.

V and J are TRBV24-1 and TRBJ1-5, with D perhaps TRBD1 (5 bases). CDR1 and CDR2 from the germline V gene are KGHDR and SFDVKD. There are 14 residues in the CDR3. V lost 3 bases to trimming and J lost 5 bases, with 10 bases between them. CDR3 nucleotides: TGTGCCACCAGTGATCAGGGATCCTATCAGCCCCAGCATTTT. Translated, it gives CATSDQGSYQPQHF.

CDR3 sequence (DNA): TGTGCCAGTTTACAAGTGGGCCGCTCTGGAAACACCATATATTTT. This translates into CASLQVGRSGNTIYF. This chain uses TRBV19 with TRBJ1-3, with no clear D. CDR1 and CDR2 (germline): LNHDA, SQIVND (reference sequence). This CDR3 is 15 amino acids long. V lost 8 bases and J 0 bases, leaving 14 bases between the germline ends.

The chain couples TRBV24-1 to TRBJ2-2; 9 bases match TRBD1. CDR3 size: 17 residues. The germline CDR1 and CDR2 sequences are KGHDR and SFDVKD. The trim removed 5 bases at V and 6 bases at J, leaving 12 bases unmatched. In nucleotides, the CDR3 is TGTGCCACCAGTGCTTCCCCGGGACAGGGAAGGGCCGGGGAGCTGTTTTTT. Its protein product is CATSASPGQGRAGELFF.

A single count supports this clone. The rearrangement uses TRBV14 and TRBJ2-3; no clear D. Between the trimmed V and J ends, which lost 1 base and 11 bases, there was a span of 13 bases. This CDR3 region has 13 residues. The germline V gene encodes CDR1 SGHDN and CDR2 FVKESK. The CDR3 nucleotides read TGTGCCAGCAGCCAAGCGGGCGGTAGGCGGCAGTATTTT. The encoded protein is CASSQAGGRRQYF.

CDR3 sequence: CASSLLGSHTEAFF. CDR3 nucleotides: TGTGCCAGCAGTTTACTCGGGAGTCACACTGAAGCTTTCTTT. This rearrangement joins TRBV27 to TRBJ1-1; D call uncertain. The CDR3 has 14 amino acids. Per the germline V gene, CDR1 is MNHEY and CDR2 is SMNVEV (reference sequence). The V end lost 2 bases, the J end lost 3 bases, and 10 bases lay between the germline ends.

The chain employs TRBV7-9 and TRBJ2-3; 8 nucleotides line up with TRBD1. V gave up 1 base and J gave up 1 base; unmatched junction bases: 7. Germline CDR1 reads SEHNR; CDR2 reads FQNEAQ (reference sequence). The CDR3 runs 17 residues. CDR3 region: CASSLVPGQGGTDTQYF. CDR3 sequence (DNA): TGTGCCAGCAGCTTAGTTCCAGGACAGGGAGGCACAGATACGCAGTATTTT. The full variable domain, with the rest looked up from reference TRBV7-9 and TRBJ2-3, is DTGVSQNPRHKITKRGQNVTFRCDPISEHNRLYWYRQTLGQGPEFLTYFQNEAQLEKSRLLSDRFSAERPKGSFSTLEIQRTEQGDSAMYLCASSLVPGQGGTDTQYFGPGTRLTVL.

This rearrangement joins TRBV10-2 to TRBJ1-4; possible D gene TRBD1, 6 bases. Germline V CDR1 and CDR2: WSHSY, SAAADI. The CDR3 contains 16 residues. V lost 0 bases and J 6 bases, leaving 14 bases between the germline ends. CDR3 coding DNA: TGCGCCAGCAGTGAGTCCGGTTGGGACAAAGATGAAAAACTGTTTTTT. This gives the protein CASSESGWDKDEKLFF.

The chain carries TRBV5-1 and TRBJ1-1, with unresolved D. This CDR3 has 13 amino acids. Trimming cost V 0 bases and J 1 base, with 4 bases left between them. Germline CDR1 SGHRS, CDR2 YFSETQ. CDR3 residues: CASSLAENTEAFF. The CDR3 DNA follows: TGCGCCAGCAGCTTGGCGGAGAACACTGAAGCTTTCTTT. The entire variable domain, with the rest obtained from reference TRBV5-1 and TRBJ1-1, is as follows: KAGVTQTPRYLIKTRGQQVTLSCSPISGHRSVSWYQQTPGQGLQFLFEYFSETQRNKGNFPGRFSGRQFSNSRSEMNVSTLELGDSALYLCASSLAENTEAFFGQGTRLTVV.

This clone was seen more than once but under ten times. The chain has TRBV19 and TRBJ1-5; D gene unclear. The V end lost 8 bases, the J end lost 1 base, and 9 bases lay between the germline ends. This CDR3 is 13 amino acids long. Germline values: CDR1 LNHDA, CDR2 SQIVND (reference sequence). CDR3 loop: CASSDQSNQPQHF. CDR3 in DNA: TGTGCCAGTTCGGATCAAAGCAATCAGCCCCAGCATTTT.

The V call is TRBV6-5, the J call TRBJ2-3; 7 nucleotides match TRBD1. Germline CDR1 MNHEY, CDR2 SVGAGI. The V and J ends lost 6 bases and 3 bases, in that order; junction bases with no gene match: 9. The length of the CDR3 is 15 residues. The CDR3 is CASRGQNLGTDTQYF. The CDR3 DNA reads TGTGCCAGCAGGGGACAGAACCTTGGGACAGATACGCAGTATTTT.

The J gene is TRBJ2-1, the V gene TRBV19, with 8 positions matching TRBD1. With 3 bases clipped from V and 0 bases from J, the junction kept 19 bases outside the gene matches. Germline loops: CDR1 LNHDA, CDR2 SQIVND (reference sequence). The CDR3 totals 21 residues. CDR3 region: CASSIISFRGRKPSSYNEQFF. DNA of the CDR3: TGTGCCAGTAGTATTATTTCTTTCAGGGGGCGAAAGCCAAGCTCCTACAATGAGCAGTTCTTC.

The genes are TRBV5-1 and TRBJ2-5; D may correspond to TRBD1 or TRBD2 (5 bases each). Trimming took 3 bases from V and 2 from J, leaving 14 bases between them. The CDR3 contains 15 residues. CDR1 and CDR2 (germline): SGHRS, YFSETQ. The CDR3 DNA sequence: TGCGCCAGCAGCTCGGCCGGGGCACCTCAAGAGACCCAGTACTTC. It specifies CASSSAGAPQETQYF.

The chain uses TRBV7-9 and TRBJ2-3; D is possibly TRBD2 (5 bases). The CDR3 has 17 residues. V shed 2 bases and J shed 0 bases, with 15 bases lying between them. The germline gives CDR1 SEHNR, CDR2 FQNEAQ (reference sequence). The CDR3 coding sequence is TGTGCCAGCAGCTTAAGGCGGGCAACTGCTAGCACAGATACGCAGTATTTT. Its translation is CASSLRRATASTDTQYF.

Written as DNA, the CDR3 is TGTGCCAGCAGCCCTCAGCGGCTCCCGATTGAGGGCGAGCAGTACTTC. It specifies CASSPQRLPIEGEQYF. V is TRBV5-4 and J is TRBJ2-7; TRBD2 might be the D (5 bases). Trimming took 4 bases from V and 6 from J, leaving 23 bases between them. This CDR3 comprises 16 residues. Germline V gene lookup returns CDR1 SGHNT and CDR2 YYREEE (reference sequence).

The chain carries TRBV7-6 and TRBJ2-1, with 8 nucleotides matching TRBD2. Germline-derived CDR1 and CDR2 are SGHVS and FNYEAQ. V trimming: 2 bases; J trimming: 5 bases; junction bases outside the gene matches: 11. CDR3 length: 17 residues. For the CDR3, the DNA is TGTGCCAGCAGCTTATTGGGGAGCGGGAGACAGAACAATGAGCAGTTCTTC. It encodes CASSLLGSGRQNNEQFF.

The CDR3 DNA is TGTGCCAGCTCTTATAGCGGGAATACGCCTTACGAGCAGTACTTC. It is translated as CASSYSGNTPYEQYF. This chain links TRBV18 with TRBJ2-7; 8 positions match TRBD2. Looked up from germline, CDR1 is KGHSH and CDR2 is LQKENI. The CDR3 length is 15 residues. With 6 bases clipped from V and 4 bases from J, the junction kept 11 bases outside the gene matches.

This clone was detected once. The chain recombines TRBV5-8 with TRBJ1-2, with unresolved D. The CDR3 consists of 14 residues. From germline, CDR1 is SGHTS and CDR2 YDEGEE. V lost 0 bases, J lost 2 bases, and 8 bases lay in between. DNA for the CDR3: TGTGCCAGCAGCTTGGGGGCGACGAACTATGGCTACACCTTC. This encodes CASSLGATNYGYTF.

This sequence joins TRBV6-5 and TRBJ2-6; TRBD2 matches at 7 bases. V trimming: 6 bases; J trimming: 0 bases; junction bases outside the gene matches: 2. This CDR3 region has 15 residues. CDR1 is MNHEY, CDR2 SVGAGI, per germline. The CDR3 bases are TGTGCCAGCAGGGGCGGGAGCTCTGGGGCCAACGTCCTGACTTTC. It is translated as CASRGGSSGANVLTF.

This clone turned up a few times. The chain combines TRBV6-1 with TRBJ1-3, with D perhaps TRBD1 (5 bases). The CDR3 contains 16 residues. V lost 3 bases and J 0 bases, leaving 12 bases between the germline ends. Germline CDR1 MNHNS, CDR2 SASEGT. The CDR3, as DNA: TGTGCCAGCAGTGAGGAGAGACAGAACTCTGGAAACACCATATATTTT. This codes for CASSEERQNSGNTIYF.

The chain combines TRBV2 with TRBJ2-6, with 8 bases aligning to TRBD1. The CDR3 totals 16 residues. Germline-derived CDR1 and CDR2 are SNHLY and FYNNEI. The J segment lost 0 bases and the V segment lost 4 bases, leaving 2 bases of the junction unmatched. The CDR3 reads CASSGDRFSGANVLTF. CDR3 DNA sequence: TGTGCCAGCAGTGGGGACAGGTTCTCTGGGGCCAACGTCCTGACTTTC.

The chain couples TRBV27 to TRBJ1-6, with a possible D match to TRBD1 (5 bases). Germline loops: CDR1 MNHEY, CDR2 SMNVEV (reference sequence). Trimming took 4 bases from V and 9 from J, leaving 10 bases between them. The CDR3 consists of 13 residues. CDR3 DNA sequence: TGTGCCAGCAGTTGGGGGTTAAGTTCACCCCTCCACTTT. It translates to CASSWGLSSPLHF.

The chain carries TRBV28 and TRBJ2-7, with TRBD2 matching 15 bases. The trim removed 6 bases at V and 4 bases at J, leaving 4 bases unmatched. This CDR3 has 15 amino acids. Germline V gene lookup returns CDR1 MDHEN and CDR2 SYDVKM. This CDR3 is CASRPGTSGRYEQYF. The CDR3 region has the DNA TGTGCCAGCAGACCCGGGACTAGCGGGAGGTACGAGCAGTACTTC.

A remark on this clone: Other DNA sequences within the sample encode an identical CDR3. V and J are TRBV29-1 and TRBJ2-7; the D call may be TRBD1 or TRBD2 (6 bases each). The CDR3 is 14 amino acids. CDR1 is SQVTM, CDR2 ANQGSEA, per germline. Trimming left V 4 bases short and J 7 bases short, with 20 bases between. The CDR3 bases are TGCAGCGTTGCGGGGGCTAGCCGGGGCTATGAGCAGTACTTC. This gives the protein CSVAGASRGYEQYF.

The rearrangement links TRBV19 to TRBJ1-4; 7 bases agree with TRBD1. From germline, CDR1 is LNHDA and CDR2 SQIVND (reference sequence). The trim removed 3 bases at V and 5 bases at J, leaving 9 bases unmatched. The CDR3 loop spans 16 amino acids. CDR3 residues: CASSIPRDRQNEKLFF. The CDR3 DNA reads TGTGCCAGTAGTATCCCTCGGGACAGACAGAATGAAAAACTGTTTTTT.

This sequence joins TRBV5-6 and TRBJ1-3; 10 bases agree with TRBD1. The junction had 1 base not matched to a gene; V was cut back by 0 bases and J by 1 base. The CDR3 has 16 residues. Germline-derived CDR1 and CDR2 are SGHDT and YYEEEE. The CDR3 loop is CASSLEGQGSGNTIYF. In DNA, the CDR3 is TGTGCCAGCAGCTTGGAGGGACAGGGGTCTGGAAACACCATATATTTT.

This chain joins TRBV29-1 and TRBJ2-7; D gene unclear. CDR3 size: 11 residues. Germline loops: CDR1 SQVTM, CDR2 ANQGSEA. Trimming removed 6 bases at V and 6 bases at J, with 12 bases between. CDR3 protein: CSVTPGAEQYF. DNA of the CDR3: TGCAGCGTCACCCCAGGCGCCGAGCAGTACTTC.

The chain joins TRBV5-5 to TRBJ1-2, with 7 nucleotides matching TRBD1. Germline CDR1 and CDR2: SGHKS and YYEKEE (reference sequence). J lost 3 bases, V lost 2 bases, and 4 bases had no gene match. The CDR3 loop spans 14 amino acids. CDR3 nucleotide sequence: TGTGCCAGCAGCTTAAGGGGGCTTGACTATGGCTACACCTTC. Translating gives CASSLRGLDYGYTF.

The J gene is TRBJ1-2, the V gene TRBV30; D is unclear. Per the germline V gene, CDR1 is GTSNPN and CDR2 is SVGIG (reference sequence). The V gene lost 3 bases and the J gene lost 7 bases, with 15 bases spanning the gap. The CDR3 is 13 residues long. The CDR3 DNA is TGTGCCTGGAGGGAAAGGGAGCTACGTGGCTACACCTTC. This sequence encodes CAWRERELRGYTF.

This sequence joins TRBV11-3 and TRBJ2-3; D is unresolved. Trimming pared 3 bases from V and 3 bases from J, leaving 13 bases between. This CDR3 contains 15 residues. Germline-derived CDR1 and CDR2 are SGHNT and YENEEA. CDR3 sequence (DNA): TGTGCCAGCAGCTTTAGACCGGGCCGAACAGATACGCAGTATTTT. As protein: CASSFRPGRTDTQYF.